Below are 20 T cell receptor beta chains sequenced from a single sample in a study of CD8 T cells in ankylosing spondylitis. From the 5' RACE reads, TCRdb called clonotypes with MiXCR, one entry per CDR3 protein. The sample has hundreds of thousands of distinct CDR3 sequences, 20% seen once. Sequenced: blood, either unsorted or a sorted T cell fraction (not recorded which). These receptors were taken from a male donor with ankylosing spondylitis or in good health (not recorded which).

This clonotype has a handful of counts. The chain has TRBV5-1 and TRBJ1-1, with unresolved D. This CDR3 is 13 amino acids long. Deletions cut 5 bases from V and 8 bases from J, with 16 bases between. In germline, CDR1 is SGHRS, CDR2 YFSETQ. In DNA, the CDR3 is TGCGCCAGCAGTCTTAGGTCCCACGACGAAGCTTTCTTT. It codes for CASSLRSHDEAFF.

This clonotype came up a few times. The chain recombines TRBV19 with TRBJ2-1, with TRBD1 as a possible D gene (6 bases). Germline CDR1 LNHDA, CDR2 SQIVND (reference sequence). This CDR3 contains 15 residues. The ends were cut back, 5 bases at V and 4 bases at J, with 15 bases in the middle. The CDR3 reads CASSSTGENYNEQFF. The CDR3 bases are TGTGCCAGTAGTTCGACAGGCGAAAATTACAATGAGCAGTTCTTC.

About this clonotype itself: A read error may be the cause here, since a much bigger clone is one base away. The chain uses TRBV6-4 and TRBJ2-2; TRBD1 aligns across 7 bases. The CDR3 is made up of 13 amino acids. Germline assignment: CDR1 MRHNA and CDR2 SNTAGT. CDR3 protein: CASSEGGSGELSF. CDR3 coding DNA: TGTGCCAGCAGTGAAGGGGGCTCCGGGGAGCTGTCTTTT.

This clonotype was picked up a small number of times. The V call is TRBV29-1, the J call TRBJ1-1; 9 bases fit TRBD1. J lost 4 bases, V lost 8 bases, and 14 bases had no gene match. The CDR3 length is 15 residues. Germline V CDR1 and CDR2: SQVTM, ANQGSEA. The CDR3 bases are TGCAGCACCAATCCCGGGACAGGGCCGTTCACTGAAGCTTTCTTT. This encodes CSTNPGTGPFTEAFF.

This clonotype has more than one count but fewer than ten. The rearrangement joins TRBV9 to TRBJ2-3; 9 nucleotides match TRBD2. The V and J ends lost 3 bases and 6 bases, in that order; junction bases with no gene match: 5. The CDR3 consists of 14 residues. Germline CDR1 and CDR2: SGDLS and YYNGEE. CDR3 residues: CASSASGGPDTQYF. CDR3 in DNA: TGTGCCAGCAGCGCCAGCGGGGGGCCGGATACGCAGTATTTT.

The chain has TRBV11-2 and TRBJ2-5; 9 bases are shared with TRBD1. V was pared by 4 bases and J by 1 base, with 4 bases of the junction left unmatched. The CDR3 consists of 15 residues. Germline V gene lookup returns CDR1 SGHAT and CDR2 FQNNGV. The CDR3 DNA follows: TGTGCCAGCAGCTACGTGACAGGGGGCCAAGAGACCCAGTACTTC. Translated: CASSYVTGGQETQYF.

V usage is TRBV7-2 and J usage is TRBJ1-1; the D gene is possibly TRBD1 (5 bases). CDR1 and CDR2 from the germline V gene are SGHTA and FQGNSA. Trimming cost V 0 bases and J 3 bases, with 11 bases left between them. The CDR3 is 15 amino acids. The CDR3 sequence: CASSLASGMYTEAFF. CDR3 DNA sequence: TGTGCCAGCAGCTTAGCCTCAGGGATGTACACTGAAGCTTTCTTT.

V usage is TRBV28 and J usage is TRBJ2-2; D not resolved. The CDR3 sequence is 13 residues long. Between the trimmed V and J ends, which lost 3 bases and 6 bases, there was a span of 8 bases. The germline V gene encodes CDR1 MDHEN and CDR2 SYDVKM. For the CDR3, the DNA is TGTGCCAGCAGTTTTGGGCAAGCCGGGGAGCTGTTTTTT. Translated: CASSFGQAGELFF.

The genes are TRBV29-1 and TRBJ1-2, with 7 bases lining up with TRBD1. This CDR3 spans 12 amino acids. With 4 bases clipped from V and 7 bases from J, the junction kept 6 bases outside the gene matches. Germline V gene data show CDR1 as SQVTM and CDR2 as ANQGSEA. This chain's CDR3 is CSVVRQGGGYTF. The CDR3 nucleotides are TGCAGCGTTGTCAGACAGGGTGGTGGCTACACCTTC.

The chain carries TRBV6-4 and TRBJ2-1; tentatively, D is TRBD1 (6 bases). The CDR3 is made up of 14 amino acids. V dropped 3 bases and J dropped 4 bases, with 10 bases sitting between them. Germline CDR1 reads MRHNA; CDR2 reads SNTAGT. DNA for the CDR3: TGTGCCAGCAGTGAGGGGGCGCAGTACAATGAGCAGTTCTTC. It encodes CASSEGAQYNEQFF.

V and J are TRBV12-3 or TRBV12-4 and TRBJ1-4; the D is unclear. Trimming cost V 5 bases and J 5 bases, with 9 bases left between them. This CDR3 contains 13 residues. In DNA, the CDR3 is TGTGCCAGCAGTAAGACGGGAAATGAAAAACTGTTTTTT. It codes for CASSKTGNEKLFF.

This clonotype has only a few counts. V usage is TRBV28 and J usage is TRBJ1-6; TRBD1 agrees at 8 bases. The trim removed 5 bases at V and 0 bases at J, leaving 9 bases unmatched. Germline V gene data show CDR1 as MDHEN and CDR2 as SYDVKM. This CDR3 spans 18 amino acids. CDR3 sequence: CASSTGQGGSSYNSPLHF. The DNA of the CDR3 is TGTGCCAGCAGTACTGGACAGGGCGGAAGCTCCTATAATTCACCCCTCCACTTT.

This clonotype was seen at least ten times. CDR3 sequence (DNA): TGTGCCACCAGCAGAGTTGGGGTCGGGGCTTTCGGGGAGCTGTTTTTT. The encoded protein is CATSRVGVGAFGELFF. The chain links TRBV15 to TRBJ2-2; TRBD1 or TRBD2 may be the D gene (5 bases each). The CDR3 runs to 16 residues. Trimming left V 1 base short and J 7 bases short, with 16 bases between. Germline CDR1 and CDR2: LNHNV and YYDKDF (reference sequence).

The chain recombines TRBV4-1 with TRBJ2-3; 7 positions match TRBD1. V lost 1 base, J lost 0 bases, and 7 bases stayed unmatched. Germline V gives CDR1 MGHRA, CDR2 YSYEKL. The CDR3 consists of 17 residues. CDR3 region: CASSQVGTASSTDTQYF. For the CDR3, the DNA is TGCGCCAGCAGCCAAGTAGGGACAGCCAGTAGCACAGATACGCAGTATTTT.

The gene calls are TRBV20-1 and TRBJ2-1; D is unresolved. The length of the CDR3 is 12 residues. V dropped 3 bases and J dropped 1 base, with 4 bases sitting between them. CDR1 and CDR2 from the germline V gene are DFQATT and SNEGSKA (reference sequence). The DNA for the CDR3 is TGCAGTGCTAGGACGTCCTACAATGAGCAGTTCTTC. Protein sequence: CSARTSYNEQFF.

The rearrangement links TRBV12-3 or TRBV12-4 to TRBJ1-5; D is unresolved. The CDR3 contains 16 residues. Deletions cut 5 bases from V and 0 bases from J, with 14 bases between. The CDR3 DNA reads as TGTGCCAGCAGTCCCCGCACCGGTAATAGCAATCAGCCCCAGCATTTT. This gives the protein CASSPRTGNSNQPQHF.

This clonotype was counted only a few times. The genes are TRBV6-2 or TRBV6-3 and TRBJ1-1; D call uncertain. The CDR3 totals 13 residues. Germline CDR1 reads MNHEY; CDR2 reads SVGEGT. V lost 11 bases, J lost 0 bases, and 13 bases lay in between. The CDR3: CAAARSMNTEAFF. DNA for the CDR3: TGTGCCGCCGCACGCAGTATGAACACTGAAGCTTTCTTT.

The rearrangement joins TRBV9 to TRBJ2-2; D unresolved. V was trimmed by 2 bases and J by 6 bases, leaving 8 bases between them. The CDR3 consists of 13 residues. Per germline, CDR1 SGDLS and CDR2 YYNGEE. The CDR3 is CASSVGVAGELFF. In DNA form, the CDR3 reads TGTGCCAGCAGCGTGGGCGTAGCCGGGGAGCTGTTTTTT.

CDR3 region: CSARLAGGPGELFF. The CDR3 DNA follows: TGCAGTGCTAGGCTAGCGGGGGGTCCCGGGGAGCTGTTTTTT. V and J are TRBV20-1 and TRBJ2-2, with 11 bases that match TRBD2. V lost 3 bases to trimming and J lost 6 bases; unmatched junction nucleotides: 3. Germline V gives CDR1 DFQATT, CDR2 SNEGSKA (reference sequence). The CDR3 is 14 amino acids.

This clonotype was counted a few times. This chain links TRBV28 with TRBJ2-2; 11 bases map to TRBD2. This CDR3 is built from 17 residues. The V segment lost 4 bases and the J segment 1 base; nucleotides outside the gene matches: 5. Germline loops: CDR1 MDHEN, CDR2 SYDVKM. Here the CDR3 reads CASSSGTSGKNTGELFF. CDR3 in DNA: TGTGCCAGCAGTTCGGGGACTAGCGGAAAGAACACCGGGGAGCTGTTTTTT.